This T cell receptor (beta chain) was captured by sequencing in a study of T cells expressing NK-cell markers. TCRdb reprocessed the 5' RACE reads, with one entry per CDR3 protein and no DNA. The repertoire shows about 260,000 distinct CDR3 sequences; the top ten hold more than 3.5%. The CDR3 sequence is 15 residues long. Per the germline V gene, CDR1 is SGHTA and CDR2 is FQGNSA. This rearrangement joins TRBV7-2 to TRBJ2-1; no DNA is available, so the TRBD1 call from TCRdb remains unchecked. The origin of this receptor is a woman aged 18 to 75 in good health. Sequenced: blood T cells: a sorted CD56 or NKG2C T cell subset, CD4+ or CD8+ T cells, or bulk PBMC T cells (not recorded which). This CDR3 reads CASSKGQGGHNEQFF. The variable domain in full, with the rest retrieved from reference TRBV7-2 and TRBJ2-1, is GAGVSQSPSNKVTEKGKDVELRCDPISGHTALYWYRQSLGQGLEFLIYFQGNSAPDKSGLPSDRFSAERTGGSVSTLTIQRTQQEDSAVYLCASSKGQGGHNEQFFGPGTRLTVL.